These T cell receptor beta chains were read from a single sample in a study of blood T cell repertoires in COVID-19. Assay: immunoSEQ multiplex PCR; the TCRdb copy retains only in-frame clones and omits some. The table lists 220,000 or so clones, 90% of them singletons. Sequenced sample: PBMCs or T cells enriched from blood (not recorded which). The receptors derive from a young man who had been exposed to COVID-19. Each CDR3 is given with its conserved first and last residue. D genes are given only for firm matches. Size is stated for part of the rows, as once, few or many counts, or as a class when the clone is expanded.

cdr3_nt | cdr3_aa | j_call | v_call | d_call | clone_size
TGTGCCTGGAGTGCTAACAGGGATCATGGCTACACCTTC | CAWSANRDHGYTF | TRBJ1-2 | TRBV30 | . | .
TGTGCCAGCAGCTCCCTCGGTGTTAATTCACCCCTCCACTTT | CASSSLGVNSPLHF | TRBJ1-6 | TRBV7-2 | . | .
TGTGCCAGCAACATAGCGGGGGGGCAAGAAAACATTCAGTACTTC | CASNIAGGQENIQYF | TRBJ2-4 | TRBV6-5 | TRBD2 | .
TGTGCCAGCAGGAGCGGGGGGAGGGGAGATACGCAGTATTTT | CASRSGGRGDTQYF | TRBJ2-3 | TRBV11-2 | TRBD2 | .
TGTGCCAGCAGCCAATCGACAGGGGATGTAAATACGCAGTATTTT | CASSQSTGDVNTQYF | TRBJ2-3 | TRBV3-1/TRBV3-2 | TRBD1 | .
TGTGCCAGCAGCTTGGTTGTGGCGCGGGGAAACACCATATATTTT | CASSLVVARGNTIYF | TRBJ1-3 | TRBV5-5 | . | .
TGCGCCAGCAACGAAAGACCGGGACAGCCTCGTTCGGACACTGAAGCTTTCTTT | CASNERPGQPRSDTEAFF | TRBJ1-1 | TRBV5-1 | TRBD1 | .
TGTGCCAGTACCATAAACGGGGGGCTGGGCAATCAGCCCCAGCATTTT | CASTINGGLGNQPQHF | TRBJ1-5 | TRBV19 | . | once
TGTGCCAGCACACCCAGACAGGGGGGATCTGGAAACACCATATATTTT | CASTPRQGGSGNTIYF | TRBJ1-3 | TRBV18 | TRBD1 | few
TGCGCCAGCAGCTTGGCATCGGGACAGGGGGCTTGGGAGACCCAGTACTTC | CASSLASGQGAWETQYF | TRBJ2-5 | TRBV5-1 | TRBD1 | .